This T cell receptor beta chain is from a study of regulatory T cells in long-lasting Graves disease. Study-level results: Samples came from peripheral blood alone, without thyroid tissue.

V gave up 7 bases and J gave up 5 bases, with 12 bases separating them. CDR3 size: 14 residues. Germline CDR1 reads SNHLY; CDR2 reads FYNNEI. Construction of TCR beta libraries relied on iRepertoire HTBI primers and on Arm-PCR targeting CDR3 regions. Original processing notes: Identified across the samples were around 62 TRBV segments and 14 TRBJ segments. TCRdb processed the multiplex PCR reads anew with MiXCR; each CDR3 protein has one entry. In this record, the V and J calls reflect TCRdb's handling and not the investigators' own analysis. The data contain around 400,000 distinct CDR3 sequences, roughly a fifth of them singletons. Time point here: persistent/refractory GD, antithyroid drugs over 5 years with positive TRAb. TCR sequences were obtained from RNA taken from PBMCs. It was American Thyroid Association guidelines that determined Graves' disease diagnosis. This clonotype came up many times. Its antigen is not known.

The TCR was taken from a female donor with Graves disease. The genes are TRBV2 and TRBJ1-6; maybe TRBD1 (6 bases). Sequences were derived from peripheral blood mononuclear cells (PBMCs), sampled when the disease was refractory, from a patient treated with antithyroid drugs. The CDR3 spells CASIGGADNSPLHF. CDR3 bases: TGTGCCAGCATCGGGGGGGCGGATAATTCACCCCTCCACTTT.